Shown below are 23 T cell receptor beta chains from a single sample sequenced in a study of blood T cell repertoires in COVID-19. Repertoires were generated with immunoSEQ multiplex PCR, while TCRdb's copy carries only in-frame clones and drops some. This sample has roughly 200,000 clones, with more than 65% found just once. The source material was peripheral blood. These receptors came from a man aged 50-60 years with active or convalescent COVID-19.

This chain connects TRBV7-2 to TRBJ1-5; 9 positions agree with TRBD1. The CDR3 spans 16 residues. Per the germline V gene, CDR1 is SGHTA and CDR2 is FQGNSA. With 1 base clipped from V and 6 bases from J, the junction kept 7 bases outside the gene matches. Written as DNA, the CDR3 is TGTGCCAGCAGCTTAGAGGCGACAGGGGGTGCTCAGCCCCAGCATTTT. It translates to CASSLEATGGAQPQHF.

The V gene is TRBV19, the J gene TRBJ1-6, with unresolved D. This CDR3 has 15 amino acids. Germline values: CDR1 LNHDA, CDR2 SQIVND (reference sequence). V was pared by 4 bases and J by 4 bases, with 11 bases between. CDR3 coding DNA: TGTGCCAGTAGTACGGCAGGCGATTATAATTCACCCCTCCACTTT. Amino acid sequence: CASSTAGDYNSPLHF.

The chain employs TRBV6-1 and TRBJ1-2; tentatively, D is TRBD1 (6 bases). In germline, CDR1 is MNHNS, CDR2 SASEGT. The CDR3 has 13 amino acids. Trimming stripped 3 bases from V and 8 bases from J, with 13 bases between. The CDR3 DNA follows: TGTGCCAGCAGTGAGGGACACTCGCGGGGCTACACCTTC. As protein: CASSEGHSRGYTF.

This chain joins TRBV19 and TRBJ2-2; 8 bases match TRBD1. Germline CDR1 is LNHDA and CDR2 is SQIVND (reference sequence). There are 15 residues in the CDR3. With V trimmed by 6 bases and J by 8 bases, 11 bases remained unmatched. CDR3 in DNA: TGTGCCAGTAGACCCGGGACAGGCTTCTCGGGGGAGCTGTTTTTT. Encoded protein: CASRPGTGFSGELFF.

The genes are TRBV30 and TRBJ2-3; 10 nucleotides agree with TRBD2. The germline gives CDR1 GTSNPN, CDR2 SVGIG (reference sequence). The CDR3 length is 18 residues. J was trimmed by 4 bases and V by 1 base; bases with no gene match: 14. CDR3 region: CAWSGLAGETGSADTQYF. The CDR3 DNA reads TGTGCCTGGAGTGGGCTAGCGGGGGAGACGGGGTCCGCAGATACGCAGTATTTT.

V is TRBV29-1 and J is TRBJ1-2; weak D call: TRBD1 (5 bases). CDR1 is SQVTM and CDR2 is ANQGSEA in the germline V gene. The V end was cut by 6 bases, the J end by 0 bases, with 11 bases between. This CDR3 has 13 residues. This CDR3 is CSVSGGANYGYTF. CDR3 nucleotide sequence: TGCAGCGTGAGCGGGGGGGCTAACTATGGCTACACCTTC.

J is TRBJ1-2 and V is TRBV2, with 7 bases fitting TRBD1. The CDR3 has 12 amino acids. Germline-derived CDR1 and CDR2 are SNHLY and FYNNEI. The V gene end was trimmed by 6 bases and the J gene end by 6 bases; junction bases not matched to a gene: 4. The chain's CDR3 is CASSSGGDGYTF. The CDR3 region has the DNA TGTGCCAGCAGCTCAGGGGGAGATGGCTACACCTTC. Drawing the rest from reference TRBV2 and TRBJ1-2, the complete variable domain is EPEVTQTPSHQVTQMGQEVILRCVPISNHLYFYWYRQILGQKVEFLVSFYNNEISEKSEIFDDQFSVERPDGSNFTLKIRSTKLEDSAMYFCASSSGGDGYTFGSGTRLTVV.

This clone has just one count. The chain joins TRBV6-2 or TRBV6-3 to TRBJ2-1; 9 bases are shared with TRBD2. V trimming: 6 bases; J trimming: 9 bases; junction bases outside the gene matches: 9. Germline CDR1 and CDR2: MNHEY and SVGEGT. The CDR3 runs 14 residues. In DNA, the CDR3 is TGTGCCAGCAGCTCGACTAGCGGTGAAACTGAGCAGTTCTTC. This codes for CASSSTSGETEQFF.

The chain recombines TRBV2 with TRBJ2-3; a weak D match, TRBD2 (6 bases). The germline CDR1 and CDR2 sequences are SNHLY and FYNNEI. Trimming stripped 6 bases from V and 8 bases from J, with 12 bases between. The CDR3 runs to 12 residues. The CDR3 spells CASSTRGSTQYF. CDR3 nucleotides: TGTGCCAGCAGCACTCGGGGGAGTACGCAGTATTTT.

The gene calls are TRBV2 and TRBJ1-6; 9 bases agree with TRBD1. After removal of 5 bases from V and 6 bases from J, the junction contained 8 bases not matched to a gene. CDR1 and CDR2 (germline): SNHLY, FYNNEI. The CDR3 is 16 residues long. The CDR3 is CASSPDRGISNSPLHF. DNA of the CDR3: TGTGCCAGCAGTCCGGACAGGGGTATAAGTAATTCACCCCTCCACTTT.

The CDR3: CASSLGARNEQFF. The CDR3 nucleotides read TGTGCCAGCAGCTTGGGGGCAAGAAATGAGCAGTTCTTC. This rearrangement joins TRBV5-6 to TRBJ2-1; D is ambiguous. The CDR3 length is 13 residues. Germline V lookup: CDR1 SGHDT, CDR2 YYEEEE. V was clipped by 0 bases and J by 7 bases, with 8 bases between them.

The V call is TRBV14, the J call TRBJ2-2, with 7 bases matching TRBD2. This CDR3 contains 17 residues. Germline loops: CDR1 SGHDN, CDR2 FVKESK. The V and J ends lost 0 bases and 3 bases, in that order; junction bases with no gene match: 7. DNA for the CDR3: TGTGCCAGCAGCCAAGAAAGACAGCGGGGTTACACCGGGGAGCTGTTTTTT. It translates to CASSQERQRGYTGELFF.

The chain is built from TRBV19 and TRBJ1-2, with D unclear. Trimming stripped 0 bases from V and 4 bases from J, with 9 bases between. The CDR3 runs 14 residues. Germline-derived CDR1 and CDR2 are LNHDA and SQIVND (reference sequence). CDR3 nucleotides: TGTGCCAGTAGTATAGATCCAGTATCCTATGGCTACACCTTC. Translation gives CASSIDPVSYGYTF.

The gene calls are TRBV10-3 and TRBJ2-2; TRBD2 matches 9 bases. The J segment lost 3 bases and the V segment lost 2 bases, leaving 1 base of the junction unmatched. This CDR3 has 15 residues. The germline CDR1 and CDR2 sequences are ENHRY and SYGVKD. As DNA, the CDR3 is TGTGCCATCAGTGAGGCTAGCGGGGACACCGGGGAGCTGTTTTTT. Amino acid sequence: CAISEASGDTGELFF.

The chain employs TRBV5-1 and TRBJ2-2; 9 bases align to TRBD2. The CDR3 totals 17 residues. Losses at the gene ends were 3 bases for V and 7 bases for J; bases not matched to a gene: 13. The germline V gene encodes CDR1 SGHRS and CDR2 YFSETQ. In nucleotides, the CDR3 is TGCGCCAGCAGCTGGGCCGGCGGGGGGGCCTCCCACGGGGAGCTGTTTTTT. Amino acid sequence: CASSWAGGGASHGELFF.

The chain employs TRBV30 and TRBJ2-1; no clear D gene. The CDR3 contains 12 residues. CDR1 GTSNPN and CDR2 SVGIG come from the germline V gene (reference sequence). Trimming removed 3 bases from V and 3 bases from J, with 6 bases in between. CDR3 nucleotides: TGTGCCTGGAGCATCGGCTACAATGAGCAGTTCTTC. Its protein product is CAWSIGYNEQFF. Full variable domain (outside the CDR3, taken from reference TRBV30 and TRBJ2-1): SQTIHQWPATLVQPVGSPLSLECTVEGTSNPNLYWYRQAAGRGLQLLFYSVGIGQISSEVPQNLSASRPQDRQFILSSKKLLLSDSGFYLCAWSIGYNEQFFGPGTRLTVL.

This clone was recorded once. The J gene is TRBJ2-7, the V gene TRBV6-5; no reliable D call. Germline CDR1 and CDR2: MNHEY and SVGAGI. V dropped 6 bases and J dropped 3 bases, with 18 bases sitting between them. This CDR3 comprises 15 residues. The CDR3 sequence is CASRRNSLNIYEQYF. The CDR3 nucleotides are TGTGCCAGCAGACGAAACAGCCTTAATATCTACGAGCAGTACTTC.

This chain links TRBV6-5 with TRBJ2-1, with a weak D call TRBD2 (5 bases). Germline V CDR1 and CDR2: MNHEY, SVGAGI. Trimming shortened V by 7 bases and J by 2 bases, and 12 bases separated the two germline ends. The CDR3 spans 14 residues. CDR3 nucleotides: TGTGCCAGCAATCCAACCGGGGCCTACAATGAGCAGTTCTTC. It specifies CASNPTGAYNEQFF.

The chain uses TRBV7-2 and TRBJ1-4; D unresolved. V was clipped by 4 bases and J by 5 bases, with 8 bases between them. The length of the CDR3 is 13 residues. Looked up from germline, CDR1 is SGHTA and CDR2 is FQGNSA. CDR3 sequence reads: CASSSSSNEKLFF. CDR3 in DNA: TGTGCCAGCAGCTCCAGTTCCAATGAAAAACTGTTTTTT.

The rearrangement uses TRBV11-2 and TRBJ1-2; a weak D match, TRBD1 (5 bases). V was cut by 0 bases and J by 7 bases, with 18 bases left in between. CDR1 SGHAT and CDR2 FQNNGV come from the germline V gene. This CDR3 has 16 residues. CDR3 sequence: CASSLEVSQGVGGYTF. The CDR3 nucleotides read TGTGCCAGCAGCTTAGAAGTATCCCAGGGCGTGGGTGGCTACACCTTC. Together with reference TRBV11-2 and TRBJ1-2, the CDR3 gives the full variable domain: EAGVAQSPRYKIIEKRQSVAFWCNPISGHATLYWYQQILGQGPKLLIQFQNNGVVDDSQLPKDRFSAERLKGVDSTLKIQPAKLEDSAVYLCASSLEVSQGVGGYTFGSGTRLTVV.

This chain uses TRBV28 with TRBJ1-2; TRBD1 might be the D (6 bases). The CDR3 contains 11 residues. Germline CDR1 reads MDHEN; CDR2 reads SYDVKM. Deletions cut 10 bases from V and 6 bases from J, with 12 bases between. The CDR3 region has the DNA TGTGCCACACAGGGAGATCATGGCTACACCTTC. It specifies CATQGDHGYTF.

This chain uses TRBV29-1 with TRBJ1-3; D ambiguous. The CDR3 runs 12 residues. CDR1 is SQVTM, CDR2 ANQGSEA, per germline. The ends were cut back, 6 bases at V and 2 bases at J, with 8 bases in the middle. The CDR3, as DNA: TGCAGCGTAGTAACAGCTGGAAACACCATATATTTT. Residues: CSVVTAGNTIYF.

The gene calls are TRBV9 and TRBJ1-6; tentatively, D is TRBD1 (6 bases). The CDR3 is 15 amino acids. The germline V gene has CDR1 SGDLS and CDR2 YYNGEE. V was pared by 4 bases and J by 5 bases, with 13 bases between. CDR3 nucleotide sequence: TGTGCCAGCAGCCCCCGGGACAAAAATAATTCACCCCTCCACTTT. Translating it yields CASSPRDKNNSPLHF.